Following are 30 T cell receptor beta chains from one sample sequenced in a study of cytomegalovirus exposure and HLA in healthy donors (TCRdb year 2017). The library was built by means of the immunoSEQ multiplex PCR assay. The multiplex PCR relied on a mix of 60 forward primers for TCR Vbeta segments and 13 reverse primers for TCR Jbeta segments. TCRdb stores this immuneACCESS table with in-frame sequences only. Part of the clones is absent; in the studies checked, under half of the shortfall reflects unresolved V genes, and no reason is known for the rest. This sample lists about 200,000 clones; roughly 84% were detected once. The top ten hold 0.71% of the sample. The sequenced sample consisted of PBMCs. These receptors all stem from a boy aged 2 to 9 in good health and CMV-seronegative.

The chain couples TRBV7-2 to TRBJ2-1, with 11 bases identical to TRBD1. Per germline, CDR1 SGHTA and CDR2 FQGNSA. The CDR3 covers 15 residues. Trimming removed 4 bases from V and 8 bases from J; junction bases left unmatched: 7. The CDR3 sequence is CASSWGGTGGDEQFF. The CDR3 bases are TGTGCCAGCAGCTGGGGCGGGACAGGGGGAGATGAGCAGTTCTTC.

The genes are TRBV5-1 and TRBJ2-5; TRBD1 might be the D (6 bases). Between the trimmed V and J ends, which lost 0 bases and 5 bases, there was a span of 11 bases. Germline CDR1 is SGHRS and CDR2 is YFSETQ. The CDR3 spans 14 residues. This CDR3 is CASSLGGLAETQYF. Here the CDR3 DNA reads TGCGCCAGCAGCTTGGGGGGGCTCGCGGAGACCCAGTACTTC.

This sequence joins TRBV27 and TRBJ2-7; the D is unclear. CDR1 and CDR2 from the germline V gene are MNHEY and SMNVEV (reference sequence). The CDR3 length is 13 residues. V lost 5 bases and J lost 0, with 8 bases in between. The CDR3 nucleotides read TGTGCCAGCAGTCCCAGGTCCTCCTACGAGCAGTACTTC. Protein product: CASSPRSSYEQYF.

The chain links TRBV2 to TRBJ2-1, with TRBD2 matching over 7 bases. J was trimmed by 3 bases and V by 4 bases; bases with no gene match: 6. The germline gives CDR1 SNHLY, CDR2 FYNNEI. This CDR3 has 15 amino acids. The CDR3 bases are TGTGCCAGCAGTGGTGGGGGGGTCATCTACAATGAGCAGTTCTTC. Residues: CASSGGGVIYNEQFF.

This chain uses TRBV19 with TRBJ2-5; D call uncertain. The DNA end favors TRBJ2-7, so the J call may be wrong. The CDR3 is 15 amino acids. The germline V gene has CDR1 LNHDA and CDR2 SQIVND (reference sequence). The CDR3 bases are TGTGCCAGTAGTATGAGCGCGGTTGGCTCCTACGAGCAGTACTTC. Protein product: CASSMSAVGSYEQYF.

This rearrangement joins TRBV7-2 to TRBJ2-7; 7 bases agree with TRBD2. The V gene end was trimmed by 2 bases and the J gene end by 3 bases; junction bases not matched to a gene: 7. The CDR3 is made up of 15 amino acids. Germline V gives CDR1 SGHTA, CDR2 FQGNSA. The CDR3 reads CASSLKAGDYYEQYF. The DNA for the CDR3 is TGTGCCAGCAGCTTAAAGGCGGGGGACTACTACGAGCAGTACTTC.

This chain links TRBV11-2 with TRBJ2-1; 9 positions match TRBD2. The CDR3 has 18 amino acids. J lost 0 bases, V lost 4 bases, and 10 bases had no gene match. Per germline, CDR1 SGHAT and CDR2 FQNNGV. The CDR3 region has the DNA TGTGCCAGCAGCTCCTTAGCGGGAGAGGGTCTCTCCTACAATGAGCAGTTCTTC. Residues: CASSSLAGEGLSYNEQFF.

This sequence joins TRBV29-1 and TRBJ2-1, with D possibly TRBD1 on 6 matching bases. Germline lookup yields CDR1 SQVTM and CDR2 ANQGSEA. The CDR3 contains 12 residues. V dropped 6 bases and J dropped 9 bases, with 15 bases sitting between them. The DNA of the CDR3 is TGCAGCGTAAACGGACAGTGGGGTGAGCAGTTCTTC. Protein sequence: CSVNGQWGEQFF.

This clone was picked up one time. The V gene is TRBV9, the J gene TRBJ1-2; tentatively, D is TRBD1 (5 bases). The V end lost 0 bases, the J end lost 8 bases, and 8 bases lay between the germline ends. The CDR3 sequence is 12 residues long. Germline CDR1 and CDR2: SGDLS and YYNGEE. The CDR3 protein is CASSVGRDGYTF. CDR3 nucleotides: TGTGCCAGCAGCGTAGGGCGGGACGGCTACACCTTC.

The V and J genes are TRBV9 and TRBJ2-3, with 9 bases matching TRBD2. Trimming cost V 1 base and J 1 base; bases outside gene matches: 13. Germline loops: CDR1 SGDLS, CDR2 YYNGEE. This CDR3 contains 19 residues. CDR3 sequence: CASSVPNTTRGGGTDTQYF. The CDR3 DNA is TGTGCCAGCAGCGTACCAAATACGACCCGCGGGGGGGGCACAGATACGCAGTATTTT.

The V gene is TRBV6-6, the J gene TRBJ2-5; D not certain. The germline V gene has CDR1 MNHNY and CDR2 SVGAGI (reference sequence). V was shortened by 2 bases and J by 4 bases, with 11 bases between the two germline ends. The CDR3 extends over 14 amino acids. Here the CDR3 reads CASSYGPGAETQYF. The DNA for the CDR3 is TGTGCCAGCAGTTACGGTCCCGGAGCAGAGACCCAGTACTTC.

This clone was seen only a few times. Here the CDR3 DNA reads TGTGCCAGCAGACAGGGTTCGGACGAAAAACTGTTTTTT. It encodes CASRQGSDEKLFF. The chain combines TRBV27 with TRBJ1-4, with a tentative D call TRBD1 (6 bases). Germline V gene data show CDR1 as MNHEY and CDR2 as SMNVEV (reference sequence). The CDR3 sequence is 13 residues long. V was shortened by 6 bases and J by 8 bases, with 13 bases between the two germline ends.

V and J are TRBV18 and TRBJ2-7, with 9 positions matching TRBD1. The germline gives CDR1 KGHSH, CDR2 LQKENI. V lost 10 bases to trimming and J lost 5 bases; unmatched junction nucleotides: 9. This CDR3 has 13 amino acids. Here the CDR3 reads CATGTGPGNEQYF. CDR3 in DNA: TGTGCCACCGGGACAGGGCCCGGGAACGAGCAGTACTTC.

This clone appeared a single time. The rearrangement joins TRBV6-5 to TRBJ1-5, with no clear D. Deletions cut 6 bases from V and 2 bases from J, with 11 bases between. This CDR3 has 14 amino acids. Germline V lookup: CDR1 MNHEY, CDR2 SVGAGI. CDR3 in amino acids: CASSSRGGNQPQHF. DNA of the CDR3: TGTGCCAGCAGCAGTCGGGGTGGCAATCAGCCCCAGCATTTT.

This clone was recorded a few times. The V call is TRBV2, the J call TRBJ1-1, with TRBD1 as a possible D gene (6 bases). V gave up 9 bases and J gave up 4 bases, with 21 bases separating them. Looked up from germline, CDR1 is SNHLY and CDR2 is FYNNEI. The CDR3 runs 15 residues. The CDR3 region has the DNA TGTGCCAGTAAGAATGAGGGGGTACAGGGCACTGAAGCTTTCTTT. It codes for CASKNEGVQGTEAFF. Full variable domain (remainder filled in from reference TRBV2 and TRBJ1-1): EPEVTQTPSHQVTQMGQEVILRCVPISNHLYFYWYRQILGQKVEFLVSFYNNEISEKSEIFDDQFSVERPDGSNFTLKIRSTKLEDSAMYFCASKNEGVQGTEAFFGQGTRLTVV.

The DNA for the CDR3 is TGTGCCAGCAGTTTCTTACCGAGTAACTATGGCTACACCTTC. Its protein is CASSFLPSNYGYTF. The V gene is TRBV27, the J gene TRBJ1-2, with D unclear. Germline assignment: CDR1 MNHEY and CDR2 SMNVEV (reference sequence). The CDR3 consists of 14 residues. V was shortened by 3 bases and J by 1 base, with 9 bases between the two germline ends.

The chain couples TRBV29-1 to TRBJ2-3; D possibly corresponds to TRBD2 (5 bases). Trimming left V 8 bases short and J 1 base short, with 13 bases between. From germline, CDR1 is SQVTM and CDR2 ANQGSEA. This CDR3 has 13 residues. The CDR3 is CSPVDSRTDTQYF. The CDR3 coding sequence is TGCAGCCCGGTGGACTCTCGCACAGATACGCAGTATTTT.

The chain couples TRBV27 to TRBJ1-5, with TRBD1 identical over 8 bases. Germline V lookup: CDR1 MNHEY, CDR2 SMNVEV (reference sequence). This CDR3 contains 16 residues. V lost 6 bases, J lost 4 bases, and 11 bases stayed unmatched. Here the CDR3 reads CASSNQGQGRNQPQHF. The CDR3, as DNA: TGTGCCAGCAGCAATCAAGGACAGGGACGGAATCAGCCCCAGCATTTT.

The chain has TRBV6-6 and TRBJ2-7; 9 positions match TRBD2. CDR3 length: 15 residues. The germline V gene encodes CDR1 MNHNY and CDR2 SVGAGI (reference sequence). V shed 3 bases, J shed 6 bases, and the junction held 9 bases outside the gene matches. Here the CDR3 DNA reads TGTGCCAGCAGTTATCAGAGTAGCGGGAGTACCGAGCAGTACTTC. Its protein is CASSYQSSGSTEQYF.

This chain connects TRBV18 to TRBJ1-5; D unclear. This CDR3 has 13 amino acids. The germline V gene has CDR1 KGHSH and CDR2 LQKENI. The V end lost 3 bases, the J end lost 4 bases, and 7 bases lay between the germline ends. The CDR3 is CASSPRFNQPQHF. The CDR3 bases are TGTGCCAGCTCACCGAGGTTTAATCAGCCCCAGCATTTT.

This chain links TRBV2 with TRBJ1-6; the D is unclear. The CDR3 has 13 amino acids. The V and J ends lost 6 bases and 6 bases respectively, with 9 bases between them. Germline loops: CDR1 SNHLY, CDR2 FYNNEI. CDR3 bases: TGTGCCAGCAGGTGGCAGATTAATTCACCCCTCCACTTT. This sequence encodes CASRWQINSPLHF.

This chain's CDR3 is CASSWGTGGNSPLHF. CDR3 DNA sequence: TGTGCCAGCAGTTGGGGGACAGGGGGAAATTCACCCCTCCACTTT. The J gene is TRBJ1-6, the V gene TRBV6-5; TRBD1 matches 11 bases. The V segment lost 4 bases and the J segment 7 bases; nucleotides outside the gene matches: 3. Germline V gene data show CDR1 as MNHEY and CDR2 as SVGAGI. The CDR3 covers 15 residues.

As regards this clone: The junction shows a germline mismatch at one end, possibly a read error. The V and J genes are TRBV7-7 and TRBJ2-2, with TRBD2 matching over 8 bases. Germline V gene data show CDR1 as SSHAT and CDR2 as FNYEAQ (reference sequence). The CDR3 is 15 residues long. The CDR3 sequence: CASSLKAGGSGELFF. CDR3 sequence (DNA): TGTGCTAGCAGCTTAAAGGCGGGGGGCTCCGGGGAGCTGTTTTTT.

This chain uses TRBV5-1 with TRBJ2-1, with no clear D. The CDR3 runs 15 residues. V lost 5 bases and J 2 bases, leaving 14 bases between the germline ends. In germline, CDR1 is SGHRS, CDR2 YFSETQ. The CDR3 sequence: CASRESIRPYNEQFF. In DNA, the CDR3 is TGCGCCAGCAGGGAGAGTATCCGGCCCTACAATGAGCAGTTCTTC.

V usage is TRBV9 and J usage is TRBJ2-2; TRBD2 matches 13 bases. The CDR3 sequence is 17 residues long. Unmatched junction bases numbered 10, after V lost 4 bases and J lost 7 bases. CDR1 and CDR2 from the germline V gene are SGDLS and YYNGEE. CDR3 amino acids: CASSSTKTSGRSGELFF. CDR3 nucleotide sequence: TGTGCCAGCAGCTCCACTAAGACTAGCGGGAGGAGCGGGGAGCTGTTTTTT.

The chain combines TRBV29-1 with TRBJ1-1; 11 nucleotides align to TRBD1. CDR3 size: 13 residues. Losses at the gene ends were 7 bases for V and 1 base for J; bases not matched to a gene: 2. CDR1 and CDR2 (germline): SQVTM, ANQGSEA. CDR3 in DNA: TGCAGCGCAGGGACAGGGGGGAACACTGAAGCTTTCTTT. It is translated as CSAGTGGNTEAFF.

This rearrangement joins TRBV11-3 to TRBJ2-1, with TRBD2 matching 9 bases. The ends lost 0 bases at V and 6 bases at J; junction bases unmatched: 6. This CDR3 is 16 amino acids long. CDR1 is SGHNT and CDR2 is YENEEA in the germline V gene. CDR3: CASSLESGRYGNEQFF. The DNA for the CDR3 is TGTGCCAGCAGCTTAGAGAGCGGGAGGTATGGCAATGAGCAGTTCTTC. The full variable domain, in which reference TRBV11-3 and TRBJ2-1 provide the parts outside the CDR3, is EAGVVQSPRYKIIEKKQPVAFWCNPISGHNTLYWYLQNLGQGPELLIRYENEEAVDDSQLPKDRFSAERLKGVDSTLKIQPAELGDSAVYLCASSLESGRYGNEQFFGPGTRLTVL.

CDR3 sequence: CAISDGSEGYEQYF. CDR3 nucleotide sequence: TGTGCCATCAGTGACGGGTCAGAGGGATACGAGCAGTACTTC. The V and J genes are TRBV10-3 and TRBJ2-5; weak D call: TRBD2 (5 bases). The J call is in doubt because the DNA end fits TRBJ2-7 better. Germline CDR1 reads ENHRY; CDR2 reads SYGVKD. The CDR3 is made up of 14 amino acids.

This clone was found a few times. This rearrangement joins TRBV14 to TRBJ1-1; 9 bases map to TRBD1. The CDR3 is 12 residues long. V was pared by 4 bases and J by 10 bases, with 4 bases of the junction left unmatched. Germline lookup yields CDR1 SGHDN and CDR2 FVKESK. The CDR3 loop is CASSLGQGSAFF. In DNA form, the CDR3 reads TGTGCCAGCAGCCTTGGACAGGGGTCAGCTTTCTTT.

V gene TRBV6-5 combines with J gene TRBJ1-2; no definite D call. The V end was cut by 5 bases, the J end by 4 bases, with 11 bases between. Germline V gives CDR1 MNHEY, CDR2 SVGAGI. The CDR3 extends over 13 amino acids. CDR3 in amino acids: CASSELGSYGYTF. CDR3 coding DNA: TGTGCCAGCAGTGAATTAGGGAGCTATGGCTACACCTTC.